The next 25 T cell receptor beta chains were all read from a single sample in a study of shared clonotypes between healthy human individuals. Only in-frame clones appear in the TCRdb table, and some are missing; sequencing was by immunoSEQ multiplex PCR. The sample consists of 2 million to 2.5 million clones, approximately 93% of them appearing once. Sequencing used naive CD4+ T cells from PBMCs. Subset described: CD45RA+ positively selected. These receptors were obtained from a man aged 18 to 30 in good health. Some clones in this sample may be carry-over from other donors' samples.

V and J are TRBV5-4 and TRBJ1-2; D perhaps matches TRBD1 (5 bases). The V gene lost 4 bases and the J gene lost 8 bases, with 18 bases spanning the gap. The CDR3 is 14 amino acids. Germline loops: CDR1 SGHNT, CDR2 YYREEE (reference sequence). Written as DNA, the CDR3 is TGTGCCAGCAGCGTCGGGACGGCCAACGGGGGCTACACCTTC. It translates to CASSVGTANGGYTF. The full variable domain, in which reference TRBV5-4 and TRBJ1-2 provide the parts outside the CDR3, is ETGVTQSPTHLIKTRGQQVTLRCSSQSGHNTVSWYQQALGQGPQFIFQYYREEENGRGNFPPRFSGLQFPNYSSELNVNALELDDSALYLCASSVGTANGGYTFGSGTRLTVV.

V usage is TRBV4-1 and J usage is TRBJ2-7; a weak D match, TRBD2 (5 bases). Trimming left V 0 bases short and J 4 bases short, with 16 bases between. This CDR3 comprises 16 residues. Germline CDR1 MGHRA, CDR2 YSYEKL. The DNA of the CDR3 is TGCGCCAGCAGCCAAGATAGTACTAGTATAGGGTACGAGCAGTACTTC. It codes for CASSQDSTSIGYEQYF.

The rearrangement joins TRBV27 to TRBJ2-2, with 7 bases that match TRBD1. The germline V gene encodes CDR1 MNHEY and CDR2 SMNVEV (reference sequence). There are 16 residues in the CDR3. The junction had 7 bases not matched to a gene; V was cut back by 6 bases and J by 0 bases. CDR3 sequence (DNA): TGTGCCAGCAGATTAGGGGGCGCGGCGAACACCGGGGAGCTGTTTTTT. Translating it yields CASRLGGAANTGELFF.

The chain is built from TRBV19 and TRBJ2-2; D is possibly TRBD2 (6 bases). V was clipped by 3 bases and J by 6 bases, with 14 bases between them. Germline V gives CDR1 LNHDA, CDR2 SQIVND (reference sequence). This CDR3 contains 15 residues. Written as DNA, the CDR3 is TGTGCCAGTAGTATCTTAGGAGGGCTCTCCGGGGAGCTGTTTTTT. Amino acid sequence: CASSILGGLSGELFF.

Comment on this clone: Other DNA sequences in the sample encode the same CDR3. CDR3 sequence (DNA): TGTGCCAGCAGTAGCGGGGGAAAAAACATTCAGTACTTC. This translates into CASSSGGKNIQYF. The chain links TRBV28 to TRBJ2-4; 8 bases fit TRBD2. Germline-derived CDR1 and CDR2 are MDHEN and SYDVKM. The CDR3 consists of 13 residues. J gave up 4 bases and V 5 bases, and 1 base lay outside the gene matches.

In DNA form, the CDR3 reads TGTGCCAGCAGCCCCGGGACAGGGGGTCTGGTCGTGGCTGGCTACACCTTC. Residues: CASSPGTGGLVVAGYTF. V is TRBV5-6 and J is TRBJ1-2, with 11 bases identical to TRBD1. Germline-derived CDR1 and CDR2 are SGHDT and YYEEEE. V dropped 4 bases and J dropped 7; count of bases not matched to a gene: 15. The CDR3 covers 17 residues.

The rearrangement links TRBV18 to TRBJ2-3; tentatively, D is TRBD1 (5 bases). CDR1 and CDR2 from the germline V gene are KGHSH and LQKENI. This CDR3 comprises 14 residues. Trimming removed 0 bases at V and 5 bases at J, with 9 bases between. In DNA form, the CDR3 reads TGTGCCAGCTCACCACCTGCCCAGGGAGATACGCAGTATTTT. It translates to CASSPPAQGDTQYF.

The V and J genes are TRBV6-1 and TRBJ2-5; D gene ambiguous. CDR3 length: 14 residues. From germline, CDR1 is MNHNS and CDR2 SASEGT. The V gene lost 5 bases and the J gene lost 1 base, with 11 bases spanning the gap. The CDR3 here is CASSQRAAQETQYF. The CDR3 region has the DNA TGTGCCAGCAGTCAACGGGCGGCCCAAGAGACCCAGTACTTC.

J is TRBJ1-4 and V is TRBV18, with D possibly TRBD1 on 5 matching bases. The V end lost 2 bases, the J end lost 5 bases, and 12 bases lay between the germline ends. This CDR3 spans 15 amino acids. CDR1 is KGHSH, CDR2 LQKENI, per germline. The CDR3: CASSPEGVGNEKLFF. The CDR3 DNA follows: TGTGCCAGCTCACCAGAAGGGGTTGGAAATGAAAAACTGTTTTTT.

V gene TRBV5-4 combines with J gene TRBJ2-7, with TRBD1 as a possible D gene (6 bases). This CDR3 region has 15 residues. Trimming removed 4 bases from V and 4 bases from J, with 18 bases in between. The germline CDR1 and CDR2 sequences are SGHNT and YYREEE (reference sequence). CDR3 sequence (DNA): TGTGCCAGCAGCCCTGACGGACAGACAATATACGAGCAGTACTTC. Its translation: CASSPDGQTIYEQYF.

The chain carries TRBV15 and TRBJ2-7; TRBD1 aligns across 7 bases. Germline V gene data show CDR1 as LNHNV and CDR2 as YYDKDF (reference sequence). Germline trimming cut 3 bases from V and 2 bases from J; bases unmatched to any gene: 7. The CDR3 runs 15 residues. CDR3 coding DNA: TGTGCCACCAGCAGGGGGGACAGTTACCCCTACGAGCAGTACTTC. Translating gives CATSRGDSYPYEQYF.

As DNA, the CDR3 is TGTGCCAGCAGCACATTCACAGGGTTTGGGGAGACCCAGTACTTC. Protein: CASSTFTGFGETQYF. This chain joins TRBV7-2 and TRBJ2-5; D possibly corresponds to TRBD1 (6 bases). V dropped 5 bases and J dropped 5 bases, with 18 bases sitting between them. Germline V lookup: CDR1 SGHTA, CDR2 FQGNSA. CDR3 length: 15 residues. Variable domain in full (rest from reference TRBV7-2 and TRBJ2-5): GAGVSQSPSNKVTEKGKDVELRCDPISGHTALYWYRQSLGQGLEFLIYFQGNSAPDKSGLPSDRFSAERTGGSVSTLTIQRTQQEDSAVYLCASSTFTGFGETQYFGPGTRLLVL.

The V gene is TRBV6-6, the J gene TRBJ2-2, with D possibly matching TRBD2 (6 bases). Germline CDR1 MNHNY, CDR2 SVGAGI (reference sequence). V was cut by 0 bases and J by 5 bases, with 10 bases left in between. The CDR3 has 15 residues. Here the CDR3 DNA reads TGTGCCAGCAGTTACTCGGGAGGAATTACCGGGGAGCTGTTTTTT. As protein: CASSYSGGITGELFF.

Comment on this clone: The conserved closing phenylalanine or tryptophan is absent in this CDR3, likely reflecting a read error. No DNA is shown, since the ends of the CDR3 on it are uncertain; the CDR3 is the one TCRdb lists. This chain uses TRBV10-3 with TRBJ2-7; the table calls TRBD2, which could not be checked here. CDR1 and CDR2 from the germline V gene are ENHRY and SYGVKD. Ends included, the CDR3 has 13 residues. The chain's CDR3 is CAISESRLAGGDL.

The chain is built from TRBV4-3 and TRBJ1-1; D might be TRBD1 (5 bases). The V end lost 2 bases, the J end lost 5 bases, and 24 bases lay between the germline ends. CDR1 and CDR2 (germline): LGHNA, YSLEER. The CDR3 extends over 18 amino acids. In nucleotides, the CDR3 is TGCGCCAGCAGCCAATTCGGAAGCTCCCGGGGCGTGGGGACTGAAGCTTTCTTT. This codes for CASSQFGSSRGVGTEAFF.

This chain uses TRBV5-6 with TRBJ1-6, with D unresolved. CDR1 is SGHDT and CDR2 is YYEEEE in the germline V gene. Deletions cut 0 bases from V and 6 bases from J, with 4 bases between. The CDR3 runs 13 residues. CDR3 coding DNA: TGTGCCAGCAGCTTGGGGGGTAATTCACCCCTCCACTTT. As protein: CASSLGGNSPLHF. The whole variable domain, filled in from reference TRBV5-6 and TRBJ1-6, reads DAGVTQSPTHLIKTRGQQVTLRCSPKSGHDTVSWYQQALGQGPQFIFQYYEEEERQRGNFPDRFSGHQFPNYSSELNVNALLLGDSALYLCASSLGGNSPLHFGNGTRLTVT.

Comment on this clone: The same CDR3 is also encoded by other DNA sequences in this sample. This chain links TRBV28 with TRBJ2-3; 7 bases map to TRBD2. CDR3 length equals 14 residues. After removal of 8 bases from V and 0 bases from J, the junction contained 5 bases not matched to a gene. The germline V gene has CDR1 MDHEN and CDR2 SYDVKM. CDR3 region: CASRSGTSTDTQYF. CDR3 DNA: TGTGCCAGCCGAAGCGGGACTAGCACAGATACGCAGTATTTT.

About this clone: Other nucleotide sequences in the sample specify the same CDR3. V usage is TRBV18 and J usage is TRBJ2-7; 8 nucleotides match TRBD1. Germline V lookup: CDR1 KGHSH, CDR2 LQKENI. V lost 6 bases to trimming and J lost 0 bases; unmatched junction nucleotides: 7. This CDR3 is 15 amino acids long. CDR3 residues: CASSPGTGNSYEQYF. The CDR3 region has the DNA TGTGCCAGCTCGCCCGGGACAGGCAACTCCTACGAGCAGTACTTC.

As regards this clone: Distinct nucleotide sequences in the sample also encode this CDR3. The chain joins TRBV9 to TRBJ2-7; a weak D match, TRBD1 (5 bases). Per germline, CDR1 SGDLS and CDR2 YYNGEE. V was clipped by 2 bases and J by 0 bases, with 9 bases between them. The CDR3 covers 14 residues. Here the CDR3 reads CASSVTGNSYEQYF. As DNA, the CDR3 is TGTGCCAGCAGCGTCACAGGAAACTCCTACGAGCAGTACTTC.

This chain joins TRBV5-4 and TRBJ1-2; D gene unclear. Germline assignment: CDR1 SGHNT and CDR2 YYREEE (reference sequence). The CDR3 runs 11 residues. Deletions cut 4 bases from V and 6 bases from J, with 7 bases between. The DNA for the CDR3 is TGTGCCAGCAGCGGCACAGATGGCTACACCTTC. Translated: CASSGTDGYTF.

This clone was observed a single time. The chain combines TRBV19 with TRBJ2-7; D is unclear. CDR1 is LNHDA, CDR2 SQIVND, per germline (reference sequence). The CDR3 is 14 amino acids. The germline V and J ends were trimmed by 6 bases and 2 bases, with 14 bases remaining between them. CDR3 residues: CASRSSDGPYEQYF. The CDR3, as DNA: TGTGCCAGTAGGTCTTCGGACGGCCCCTACGAGCAGTACTTC.

The chain joins TRBV10-1 to TRBJ2-2; a weak D match, TRBD2 (6 bases). CDR1 WNHNN and CDR2 SYGVQD come from the germline V gene (reference sequence). V lost 6 bases, J lost 0 bases, and 8 bases lay in between. The CDR3 has 14 residues. The CDR3 DNA reads TGCGCCAGCAGCCGGGGGACGAACACCGGGGAGCTGTTTTTT. Its translation: CASSRGTNTGELFF.

Comments on this clone: An end of the junction differs from the germline gene, which may be a read error. The chain couples TRBV18 to TRBJ2-7, with no clear D. Germline loops: CDR1 KGHSH, CDR2 LQKENI. The CDR3 is made up of 14 amino acids. CDR3 sequence reads: CASSPGQSSDEQYF. The DNA for the CDR3 is TGTGCCAGCTCACCCGGGCAGAGCTCCGACGAGCAGTACTTC.

V is TRBV6-1 and J is TRBJ1-1; the D is unclear. The CDR3 contains 15 residues. Between the trimmed V and J ends, which lost 3 bases and 0 bases, there was a span of 11 bases. Germline lookup yields CDR1 MNHNS and CDR2 SASEGT. In DNA, the CDR3 is TGTGCCAGCAGTGATCAGAGTCACATGAACACTGAAGCTTTCTTT. The encoded protein is CASSDQSHMNTEAFF.

V gene TRBV5-4 combines with J gene TRBJ2-7; D not certain. CDR3 size: 16 residues. Germline-derived CDR1 and CDR2 are SGHNT and YYREEE (reference sequence). V was cut by 0 bases and J by 0 bases, with 13 bases left in between. The CDR3 bases are TGTGCCAGCAGCTTGGCCGGTAAACAGAGCTCCTACGAGCAGTACTTC. It encodes CASSLAGKQSSYEQYF. The full variable domain, its missing parts supplied by reference TRBV5-4 and TRBJ2-7, is ETGVTQSPTHLIKTRGQQVTLRCSSQSGHNTVSWYQQALGQGPQFIFQYYREEENGRGNFPPRFSGLQFPNYSSELNVNALELDDSALYLCASSLAGKQSSYEQYFGPGTRLTVT.